These 13 T cell receptor beta chains came from one sample sequenced in a study of blood T cell repertoires in COVID-19. This table comes from immunoSEQ multiplex PCR, and its TCRdb copy is limited to in-frame clones, with some not included. The data hold about 140,000 clones, with about 80% observed a single time. The sequenced sample was peripheral blood. The receptors derive from a human donor in a cohort sampled during active COVID-19.

In its sample, this clone was seen a few times. The chain uses TRBV29-1 and TRBJ2-7; TRBD2 is a possible D gene (5 bases). Between the trimmed V and J ends, which lost 0 bases and 1 base, there was a span of 10 bases. CDR1 and CDR2 from the germline V gene are SQVTM and ANQGSEA. This CDR3 is built from 14 residues. CDR3 protein: CSVEESERSYEQYF. CDR3 in DNA: TGCAGCGTTGAAGAATCGGAGCGGTCCTACGAGCAGTACTTC.

This chain links TRBV15 with TRBJ2-1, with D perhaps matching TRBD2 (6 bases). The V gene lost 1 base and the J gene lost 4 bases, with 14 bases spanning the gap. The germline CDR1 and CDR2 sequences are LNHNV and YYDKDF (reference sequence). This CDR3 has 16 amino acids. The CDR3 reads CATSRGFGGSYNEQFF. CDR3 bases: TGTGCCACCAGCAGAGGCTTTGGGGGGTCATACAATGAGCAGTTCTTC.

The chain uses TRBV27 and TRBJ1-1; D uncertain. In germline, CDR1 is MNHEY, CDR2 SMNVEV (reference sequence). The V end was cut by 2 bases, the J end by 1 base, with 8 bases between. The CDR3 length is 14 residues. DNA for the CDR3: TGTGCCAGCAGTTTAGAGCGGGCGAACACTGAAGCTTTCTTT. Protein product: CASSLERANTEAFF.

This chain uses TRBV4-1 with TRBJ1-2, with TRBD1 identical over 8 bases. The CDR3 is made up of 15 amino acids. V lost 1 base and J lost 3; bases outside the gene matches: 4. The germline V gene has CDR1 MGHRA and CDR2 YSYEKL. The DNA for the CDR3 is TGCGCCAGCAGCCAAGGACAGGGGCGTTACTATGGCTACACCTTC. It codes for CASSQGQGRYYGYTF.

This chain joins TRBV30 and TRBJ1-6, with D possibly being TRBD1 (5 bases). Looked up from germline, CDR1 is GTSNPN and CDR2 is SVGIG (reference sequence). The CDR3 has 14 amino acids. Trimming stripped 3 bases from V and 8 bases from J, with 14 bases between. The CDR3 loop reads CAWSDGGGYSPLHF. The DNA for the CDR3 is TGTGCCTGGAGCGACGGGGGAGGTTATTCACCCCTCCACTTT.

This sequence joins TRBV7-2 and TRBJ2-1; D is possibly TRBD2 (5 bases). The V end was cut by 4 bases, the J end by 6 bases, with 13 bases between. Germline V CDR1 and CDR2: SGHTA, FQGNSA. The length of the CDR3 is 14 residues. The CDR3 spells CASSSIQRINEQFF. Written as DNA, the CDR3 is TGTGCCAGCAGCTCTATCCAGCGGATCAATGAGCAGTTCTTC.

With respect to this clone: Sequence at one end of the junction differs from germline and may be a read error. The CDR3 region is CASSIRDSYGYTF. The DNA for the CDR3 is TGTGCCAGCAGTATCCGGGACAGCTATGGCTACACCTTC. The chain is built from TRBV19 and TRBJ1-2; TRBD1 agrees at 7 bases. Per germline, CDR1 LNHDA and CDR2 SQIVND (reference sequence). There are 13 residues in the CDR3. Filled out from reference TRBV19 and TRBJ1-2, the complete variable domain reads DGGITQSPKYLFRKEGQNVTLSCEQNLNHDAMYWYRQDPGQGLRLIYYSQIVNDFQKGDIAEGYSVSREKKESFPLTVTSAQKNPTAFYLCASSIRDSYGYTFGSGTRLTVV.

The genes are TRBV2 and TRBJ2-2; tentatively, D is TRBD1 (5 bases). V was shortened by 3 bases and J by 1 base, with 15 bases between the two germline ends. CDR3 length: 17 residues. Germline V lookup: CDR1 SNHLY, CDR2 FYNNEI. CDR3 bases: TGTGCCAGCAGTGAGGTTGGGCAGGGTCAGAACACCGGGGAGCTGTTTTTT. Amino acids: CASSEVGQGQNTGELFF.

The chain joins TRBV15 to TRBJ2-2; D not resolved. The CDR3 covers 15 residues. Trimming shortened V by 5 bases and J by 3 bases, and 13 bases separated the two germline ends. CDR1 and CDR2 from the germline V gene are LNHNV and YYDKDF (reference sequence). DNA of the CDR3: TGTGCCACCAGCGTCCTTTTTGCGGACACCGGGGAGCTGTTTTTT. This translates into CATSVLFADTGELFF.

The CDR3 DNA is TGTGCCAGTCGTGGGACAGTAAACACTGAAGCTTTCTTT. Translated, it gives CASRGTVNTEAFF. The gene calls are TRBV18 and TRBJ1-1; TRBD1 agrees at 7 bases. Germline assignment: CDR1 KGHSH and CDR2 LQKENI. V shed 9 bases and J 2 bases; nucleotides not matched to a gene: 6. This CDR3 spans 13 amino acids.

This rearrangement joins TRBV9 to TRBJ2-5, with D possibly matching TRBD2 (6 bases). V lost 3 bases and J lost 4, with 16 bases in between. Germline V gene sequence: CDR1 SGDLS, CDR2 YYNGEE. The CDR3 contains 15 residues. CDR3 region: CASSGGLTGRETQYF. The CDR3 DNA is TGTGCCAGCAGCGGCGGACTAACCGGGAGAGAGACCCAGTACTTC. The entire variable domain, with the rest obtained from reference TRBV9 and TRBJ2-5, is as follows: DSGVTQTPKHLITATGQRVTLRCSPRSGDLSVYWYQQSLDQGLQFLIQYYNGEERAKGNILERFSAQQFPDLHSELNLSSLELGDSALYFCASSGGLTGRETQYFGPGTRLLVL.

The chain uses TRBV3-1 (or the pseudogene TRBV3-2) and TRBJ2-1, with a tentative D call TRBD2 (5 bases). CDR3 size: 15 residues. V dropped 0 bases and J dropped 0 bases, with 6 bases sitting between them. Germline-derived CDR1 and CDR2 are LGHDT and YNNKEL (reference sequence). CDR3 region: CASSQEAGSYNEQFF. The CDR3, as DNA: TGTGCCAGCAGCCAAGAGGCGGGCTCCTACAATGAGCAGTTCTTC.

V usage is TRBV3-1 (or the pseudogene TRBV3-2) and J usage is TRBJ2-3, with 7 bases identical to TRBD1. V trimming: 1 base; J trimming: 4 bases; junction bases outside the gene matches: 2. The germline V gene has CDR1 LGHDT and CDR2 YNNKEL (reference sequence). There are 14 residues in the CDR3. CDR3 sequence reads: CASSQARGPDTQYF. As DNA, the CDR3 is TGTGCCAGCAGCCAAGCTAGGGGGCCAGATACGCAGTATTTT.